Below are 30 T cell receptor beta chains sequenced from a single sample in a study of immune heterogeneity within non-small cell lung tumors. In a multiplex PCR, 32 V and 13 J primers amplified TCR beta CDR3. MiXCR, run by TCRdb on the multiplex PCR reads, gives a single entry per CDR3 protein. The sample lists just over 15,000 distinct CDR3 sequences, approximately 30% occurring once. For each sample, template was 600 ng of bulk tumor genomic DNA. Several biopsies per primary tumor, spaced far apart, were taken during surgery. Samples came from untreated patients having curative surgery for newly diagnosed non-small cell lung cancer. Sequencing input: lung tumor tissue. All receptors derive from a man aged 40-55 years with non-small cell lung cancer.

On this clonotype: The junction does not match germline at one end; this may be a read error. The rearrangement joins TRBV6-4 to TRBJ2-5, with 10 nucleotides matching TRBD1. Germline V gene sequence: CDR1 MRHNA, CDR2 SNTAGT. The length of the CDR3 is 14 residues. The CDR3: CDSSDRGHPETQYF. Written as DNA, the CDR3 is TGTGACAGCAGTGACAGGGGGCACCCAGAGACCCAGTACTTC.

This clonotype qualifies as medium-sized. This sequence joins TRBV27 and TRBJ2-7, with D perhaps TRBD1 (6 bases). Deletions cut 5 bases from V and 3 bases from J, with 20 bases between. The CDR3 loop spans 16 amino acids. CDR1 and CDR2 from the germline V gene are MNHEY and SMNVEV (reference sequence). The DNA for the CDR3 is TGTGCCAGCAGTCCCCCAAGGGGGTTGGGTAACTACGAGCAGTACTTC. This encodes CASSPPRGLGNYEQYF.

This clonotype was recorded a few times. The DNA of the CDR3 is TGTGCCATCAGTGACAAGGGCCCGGAGACCCAGTACTTC. It is translated as CAISDKGPETQYF. This chain links TRBV10-3 with TRBJ2-5; D is uncertain. Germline CDR1 reads ENHRY; CDR2 reads SYGVKD. CDR3 length: 13 residues. Trimming left V 3 bases short and J 5 bases short, with 10 bases between.

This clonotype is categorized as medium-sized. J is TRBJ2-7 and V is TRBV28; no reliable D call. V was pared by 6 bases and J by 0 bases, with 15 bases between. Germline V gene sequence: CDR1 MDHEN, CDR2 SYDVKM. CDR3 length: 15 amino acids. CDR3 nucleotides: TGTGCCAGCAGGGGGAACCATATAGCCTCCTACGAGCAGTACTTC. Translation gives CASRGNHIASYEQYF.

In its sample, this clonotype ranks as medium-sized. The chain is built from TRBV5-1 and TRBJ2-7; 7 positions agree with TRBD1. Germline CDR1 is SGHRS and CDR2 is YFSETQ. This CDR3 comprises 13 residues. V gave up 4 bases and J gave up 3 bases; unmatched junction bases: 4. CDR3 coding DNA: TGCGCCAGCAGCGTCACAGGGGACTACGAGCAGTACTTC. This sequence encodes CASSVTGDYEQYF.

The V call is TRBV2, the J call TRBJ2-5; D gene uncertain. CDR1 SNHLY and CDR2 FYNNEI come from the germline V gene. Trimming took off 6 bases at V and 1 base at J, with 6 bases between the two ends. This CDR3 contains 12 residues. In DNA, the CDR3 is TGTGCCAGCAGAGTAAGCCAAGAGACCCAGTACTTC. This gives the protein CASRVSQETQYF.

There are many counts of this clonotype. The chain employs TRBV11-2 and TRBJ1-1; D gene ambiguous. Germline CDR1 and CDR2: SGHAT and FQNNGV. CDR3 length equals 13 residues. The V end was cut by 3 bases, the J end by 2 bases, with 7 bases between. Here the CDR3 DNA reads TGTGCCAGCAGCTTCGACTTTAACACTGAAGCTTTCTTT. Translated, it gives CASSFDFNTEAFF.

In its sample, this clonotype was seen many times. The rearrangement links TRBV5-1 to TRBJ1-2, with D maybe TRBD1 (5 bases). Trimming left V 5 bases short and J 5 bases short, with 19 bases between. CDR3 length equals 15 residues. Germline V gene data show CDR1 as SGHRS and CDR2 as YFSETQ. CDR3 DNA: TGCGCCAGCAGGAAGCAAGGGATTGGGGGTTATGGCTACACCTTC. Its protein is CASRKQGIGGYGYTF.

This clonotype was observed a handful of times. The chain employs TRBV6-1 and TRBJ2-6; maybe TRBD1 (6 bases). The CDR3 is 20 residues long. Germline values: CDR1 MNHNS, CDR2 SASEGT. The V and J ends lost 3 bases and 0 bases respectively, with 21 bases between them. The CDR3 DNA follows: TGTGCCAGCAGTGACTTGTATGGGACACCGACCAGCTCTGGGGCCAACGTCCTGACTTTC. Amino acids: CASSDLYGTPTSSGANVLTF.

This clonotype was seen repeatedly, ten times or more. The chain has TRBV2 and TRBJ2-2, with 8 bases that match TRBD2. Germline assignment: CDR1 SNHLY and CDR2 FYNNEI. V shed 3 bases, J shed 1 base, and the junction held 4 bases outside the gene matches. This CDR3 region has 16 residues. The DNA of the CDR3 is TGTGCCAGCAGTGACCCCAGCGGGGGGAACACCGGGGAGCTGTTTTTT. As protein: CASSDPSGGNTGELFF.

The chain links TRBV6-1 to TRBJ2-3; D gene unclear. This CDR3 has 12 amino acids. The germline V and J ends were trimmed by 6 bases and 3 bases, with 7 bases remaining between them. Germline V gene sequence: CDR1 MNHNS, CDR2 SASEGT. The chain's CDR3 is CASRVGTDTQYF. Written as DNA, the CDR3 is TGTGCCAGCAGGGTCGGAACAGATACGCAGTATTTT.

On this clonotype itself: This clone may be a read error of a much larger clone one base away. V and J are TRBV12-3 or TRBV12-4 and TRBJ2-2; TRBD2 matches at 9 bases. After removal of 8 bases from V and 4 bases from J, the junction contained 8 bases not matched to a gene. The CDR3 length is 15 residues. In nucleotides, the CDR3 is TGTGCCAGCGCCATAGCGGGAGCGGGCACCGGGGAGCTGTTTTTT. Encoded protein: CASAIAGAGTGELFF.

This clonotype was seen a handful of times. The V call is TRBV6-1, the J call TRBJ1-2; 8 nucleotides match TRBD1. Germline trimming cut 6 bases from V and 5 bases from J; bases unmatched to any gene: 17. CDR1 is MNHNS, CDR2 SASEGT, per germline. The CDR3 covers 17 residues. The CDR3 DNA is TGTGCCAGCAGCTCCCAACCGAACAGGGGGTCAGGGTATGGCTACACCTTC. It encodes CASSSQPNRGSGYGYTF.

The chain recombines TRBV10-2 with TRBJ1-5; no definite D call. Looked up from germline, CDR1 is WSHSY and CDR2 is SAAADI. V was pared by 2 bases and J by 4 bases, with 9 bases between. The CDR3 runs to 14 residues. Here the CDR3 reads CASSEGLGNQPQHF. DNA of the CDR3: TGCGCCAGCAGTGAGGGCCTGGGAAATCAGCCCCAGCATTTT.

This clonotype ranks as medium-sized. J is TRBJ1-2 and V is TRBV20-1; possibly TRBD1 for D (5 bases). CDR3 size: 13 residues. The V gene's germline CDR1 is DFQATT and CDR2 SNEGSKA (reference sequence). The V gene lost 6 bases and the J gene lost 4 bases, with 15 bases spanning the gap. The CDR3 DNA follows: TGCAGTGCCCCGGGGGGTAGGAGCTATGGCTACACCTTC. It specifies CSAPGGRSYGYTF.

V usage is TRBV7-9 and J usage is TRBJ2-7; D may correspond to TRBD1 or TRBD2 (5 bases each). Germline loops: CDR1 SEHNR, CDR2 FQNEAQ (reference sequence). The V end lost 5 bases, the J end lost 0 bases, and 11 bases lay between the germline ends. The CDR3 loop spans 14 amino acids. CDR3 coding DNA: TGTGCCAGCAGCACGCCGAGGGGCTCCTACGAGCAGTACTTC. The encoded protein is CASSTPRGSYEQYF.

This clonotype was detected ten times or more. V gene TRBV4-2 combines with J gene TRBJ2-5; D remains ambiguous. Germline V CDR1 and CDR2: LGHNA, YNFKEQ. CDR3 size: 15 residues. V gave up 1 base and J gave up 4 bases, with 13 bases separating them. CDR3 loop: CASSQGSVNGETQYF. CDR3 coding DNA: TGTGCCAGCAGCCAAGGAAGCGTAAACGGAGAGACCCAGTACTTC.

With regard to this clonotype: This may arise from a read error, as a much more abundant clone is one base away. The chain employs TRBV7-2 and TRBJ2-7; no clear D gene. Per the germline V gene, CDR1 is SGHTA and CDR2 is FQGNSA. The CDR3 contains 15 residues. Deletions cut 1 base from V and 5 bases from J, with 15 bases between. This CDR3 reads CASSLEASGPDEQYF. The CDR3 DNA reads TGTGCCAGCAGCTTAGAGGCCAGTGGGCCTGACGAGCAGTACTTC.

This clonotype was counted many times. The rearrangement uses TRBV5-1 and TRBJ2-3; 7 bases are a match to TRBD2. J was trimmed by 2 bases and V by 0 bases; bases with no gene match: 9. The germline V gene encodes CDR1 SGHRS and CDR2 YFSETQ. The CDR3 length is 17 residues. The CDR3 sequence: CASSLGMSGTITDTQYF. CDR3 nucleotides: TGCGCCAGCAGCTTGGGGATGTCGGGGACTATCACAGATACGCAGTATTTT.

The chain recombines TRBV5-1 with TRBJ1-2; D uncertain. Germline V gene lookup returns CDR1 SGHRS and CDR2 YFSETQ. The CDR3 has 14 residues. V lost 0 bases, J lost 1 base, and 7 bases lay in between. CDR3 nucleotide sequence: TGCGCCAGCAGCTTGGACAGTGATAACTATGGCTACACCTTC. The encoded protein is CASSLDSDNYGYTF.

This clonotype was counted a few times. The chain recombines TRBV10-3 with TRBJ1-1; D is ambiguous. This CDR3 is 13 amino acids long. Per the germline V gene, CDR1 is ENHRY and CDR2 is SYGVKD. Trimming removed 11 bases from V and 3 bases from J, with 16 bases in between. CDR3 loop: CAHARNKDTEAFF. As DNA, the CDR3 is TGTGCCCACGCCCGGAACAAAGACACTGAAGCTTTCTTT.

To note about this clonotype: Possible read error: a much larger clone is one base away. The DNA for the CDR3 is TGCGGCAGCAGCCGGGGGACGGGGAATGAAAAACTGTTTTTT. It specifies CGSSRGTGNEKLFF. The rearrangement uses TRBV5-1 and TRBJ1-4; D is possibly TRBD1 (5 bases). The CDR3 is 14 residues long. Looked up from germline, CDR1 is SGHRS and CDR2 is YFSETQ.

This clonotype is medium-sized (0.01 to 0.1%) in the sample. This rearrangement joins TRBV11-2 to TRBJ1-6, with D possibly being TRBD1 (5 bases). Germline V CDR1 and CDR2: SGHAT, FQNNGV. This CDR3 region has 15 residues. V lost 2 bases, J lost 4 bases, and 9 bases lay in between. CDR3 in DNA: TGTGCCAGCAGCTTAACAGGCGGTTATAATTCACCCCTCCACTTT. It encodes CASSLTGGYNSPLHF. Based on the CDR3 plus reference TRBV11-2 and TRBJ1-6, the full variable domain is EAGVAQSPRYKIIEKRQSVAFWCNPISGHATLYWYQQILGQGPKLLIQFQNNGVVDDSQLPKDRFSAERLKGVDSTLKIQPAKLEDSAVYLCASSLTGGYNSPLHFGNGTRLTVT.

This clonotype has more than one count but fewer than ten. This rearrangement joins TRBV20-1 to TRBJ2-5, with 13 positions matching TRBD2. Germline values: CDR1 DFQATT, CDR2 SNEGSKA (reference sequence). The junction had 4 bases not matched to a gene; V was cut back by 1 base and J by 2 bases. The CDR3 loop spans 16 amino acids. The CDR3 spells CSARALAGGKQETQYF. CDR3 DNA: TGCAGTGCTAGAGCACTAGCGGGAGGGAAACAAGAGACCCAGTACTTC.

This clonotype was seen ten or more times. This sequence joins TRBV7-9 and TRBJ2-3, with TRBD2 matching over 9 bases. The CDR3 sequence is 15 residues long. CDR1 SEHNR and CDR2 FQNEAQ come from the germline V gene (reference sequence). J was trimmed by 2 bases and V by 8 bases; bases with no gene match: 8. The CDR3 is CASEWSGRSTDTQYF. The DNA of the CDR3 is TGTGCCAGCGAATGGAGCGGGAGGTCCACAGATACGCAGTATTTT.

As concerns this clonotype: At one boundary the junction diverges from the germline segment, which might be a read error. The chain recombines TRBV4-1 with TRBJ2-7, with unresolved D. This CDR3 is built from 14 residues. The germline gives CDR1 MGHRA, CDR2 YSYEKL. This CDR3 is CASSPRSKTYGQYF. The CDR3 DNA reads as TGCGCCAGCAGCCCCCGGAGCAAGACCTACGGGCAGTACTTC.

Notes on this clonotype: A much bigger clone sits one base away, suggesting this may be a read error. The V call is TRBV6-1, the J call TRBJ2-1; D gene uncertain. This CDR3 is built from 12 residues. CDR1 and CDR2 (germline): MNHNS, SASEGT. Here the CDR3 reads CASSDTYNDQFF. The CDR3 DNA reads TGTGCCAGCAGTGACACATACAATGATCAGTTCTTC.

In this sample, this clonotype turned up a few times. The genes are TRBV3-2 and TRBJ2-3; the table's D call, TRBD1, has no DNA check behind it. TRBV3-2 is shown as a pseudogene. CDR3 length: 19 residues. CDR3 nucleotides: TGTGCCAGCAGCCAAGACCGAAGCAGCGGGACAGGGTTCGCAGATACGCAGTATTTT. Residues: CASSQDRSSGTGFADTQYF.

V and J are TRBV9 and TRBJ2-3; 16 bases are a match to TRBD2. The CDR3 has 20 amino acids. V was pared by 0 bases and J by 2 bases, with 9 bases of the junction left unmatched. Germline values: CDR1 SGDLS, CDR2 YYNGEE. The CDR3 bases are TGTGCCAGCAGCGTAGCGAGGGGACTAGCGGGAGGGACCCCCACAGATACGCAGTATTTT. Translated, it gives CASSVARGLAGGTPTDTQYF.

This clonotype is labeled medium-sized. The CDR3 DNA reads TGTGCCAGCGCCCCTTCAGGGACTAGCGGCGATGAGCAGTTCTTC. It translates to CASAPSGTSGDEQFF. The chain recombines TRBV9 with TRBJ2-1; 11 positions match TRBD2. From germline, CDR1 is SGDLS and CDR2 YYNGEE. The J segment lost 8 bases and the V segment lost 7 bases, leaving 11 bases of the junction unmatched. CDR3 length: 15 amino acids.